This T cell receptor beta chain was recorded in a study of post-analysis software for immune sequencing data. After removal of 4 bases from V and 7 bases from J, the junction contained 8 bases not matched to a gene. Germline V gene data show CDR1 as SGHRS and CDR2 as YFSETQ. The CDR3 is made up of 17 amino acids. In the case of this clonotype: The target antigen is unknown.

General study findings and limits: Same-batch preparations were strongly co-clustered by F measure. TRBV5-6, TRBV5-1 and TRBV20-1 belonged to a set of roughly 5 TRBV segments that were more frequent in patients than controls. Controls had significantly higher normalized Chao1 diversity than multiple sclerosis patients.

Included in the TCR beta cDNA libraries were unique molecular identifiers. TCRdb re-derived calls from the PCR reads in MiXCR, one entry per CDR3 protein. Of some 890,000 distinct CDR3 sequences listed, 53% are singletons. The chain employs TRBV5-1 and TRBJ2-1; 16 bases align to TRBD2. Input material: blood. This TCR was recovered from a girl aged 5 to 17 with multiple sclerosis. Here the CDR3 DNA reads TGCGCCAGCAGCGGGACTAGCGGGAGGGCGGTAGTGAATGAGCAGTTCTTC. Its protein is CASSGTSGRAVVNEQFF.